This entry features one T cell receptor (beta chain) sequence. The source of the sample is a study of blood T cell repertoires in COVID-19. On the study more broadly: Sites across the United States, Italy and Spain contributed samples from acute and convalescent COVID-19. In each case, the material was cDNA or gDNA derived from T cells, B-cell-depleted T cells, or PBMCs.

Per the authors' pipeline: Counts of nucleated cells, estimated from reference gene primer amplification, were obtained. Data came from immunoSEQ multiplex PCR; TCRdb stores just in-frame clones and leaves some out. V and J calls and clone size are as listed in that table; D and trimming were resolved from the DNA. Among 120,000 or so clones listed, roughly 83% were seen once. Trimming at V came to 0 bases and at J to 0 bases, leaving 3 bases not matched to a gene. This CDR3 spans 16 amino acids. Germline V gene lookup returns CDR1 SGHNT and CDR2 YYREEE (reference sequence). Material: peripheral blood. The V gene is TRBV5-4, the J gene TRBJ2-1; 7 bases fit TRBD2. The sequence was obtained from a man aged 35 to 55 with active or convalescent COVID-19. CDR3 nucleotides: TGTGCCAGCAGCTTGGCCGGGACTACCTCCTACAATGAGCAGTTCTTC. The encoded protein is CASSLAGTTSYNEQFF.